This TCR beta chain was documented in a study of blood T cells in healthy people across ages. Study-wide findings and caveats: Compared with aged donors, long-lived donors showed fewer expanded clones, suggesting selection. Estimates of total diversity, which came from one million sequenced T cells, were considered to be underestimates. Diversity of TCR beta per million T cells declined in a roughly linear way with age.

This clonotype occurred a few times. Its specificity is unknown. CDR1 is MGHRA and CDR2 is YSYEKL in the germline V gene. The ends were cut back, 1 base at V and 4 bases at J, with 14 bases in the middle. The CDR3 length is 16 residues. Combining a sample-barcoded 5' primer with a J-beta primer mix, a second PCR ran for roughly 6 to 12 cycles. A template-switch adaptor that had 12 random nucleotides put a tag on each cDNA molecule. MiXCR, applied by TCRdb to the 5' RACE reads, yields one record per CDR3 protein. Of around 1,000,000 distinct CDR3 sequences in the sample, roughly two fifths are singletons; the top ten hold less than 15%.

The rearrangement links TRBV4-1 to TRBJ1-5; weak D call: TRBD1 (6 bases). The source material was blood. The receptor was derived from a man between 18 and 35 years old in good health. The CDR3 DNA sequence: TGCGCCAGCAGCCAAGTCGTACAGGGTACGAATCAGCCCCAGCATTTT. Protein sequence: CASSQVVQGTNQPQHF.